Presented here are 16 T cell receptor beta chains from one specimen sequenced in a study of T cell responses to AZD1222 COVID-19 vaccine. This table comes from immunoSEQ multiplex PCR, and its TCRdb copy is limited to in-frame clones, with some not included. There are roughly 190,000 clones in the sample; about 92% occur only once, and about 1.2% lies in the top ten. This specimen was peripheral blood, taken on day 0 of AZD1222 vaccination. The receptors stem from an adult in good health.

The chain uses TRBV19 and TRBJ2-5, with TRBD2 matching 8 bases. With V trimmed by 7 bases and J by 2 bases, 18 bases remained unmatched. Germline CDR1 is LNHDA and CDR2 is SQIVND (reference sequence). The CDR3 has 18 amino acids. The CDR3 DNA reads TGTGCCAGTACCCCCCAGTCGGGACTAGGGACAAAACAAGAGACCCAGTACTTC. It translates to CASTPQSGLGTKQETQYF.

This clone appeared a single time. The rearrangement uses TRBV19 and TRBJ1-2; no clear D gene. The V and J ends lost 3 bases and 6 bases respectively, with 14 bases between them. The germline CDR1 and CDR2 sequences are LNHDA and SQIVND (reference sequence). The CDR3 is 14 amino acids. As DNA, the CDR3 is TGTGCCAGTAGTATTCGGACGGTCGGTGATGGCTACACCTTC. Translating it yields CASSIRTVGDGYTF. The variable domain in full, completed from reference TRBV19 and TRBJ1-2, reads DGGITQSPKYLFRKEGQNVTLSCEQNLNHDAMYWYRQDPGQGLRLIYYSQIVNDFQKGDIAEGYSVSREKKESFPLTVTSAQKNPTAFYLCASSIRTVGDGYTFGSGTRLTVV.

V usage is TRBV2 and J usage is TRBJ1-1; 9 bases line up with TRBD1. Germline V CDR1 and CDR2: SNHLY, FYNNEI. CDR3 length: 16 amino acids. J was trimmed by 7 bases and V by 6 bases; bases with no gene match: 15. CDR3 nucleotides: TGTGCCAGCAGAGTTCCCGGGACAGGGAAGGGAAATGAAGCTTTCTTT. This sequence encodes CASRVPGTGKGNEAFF.

This clone has only one observation. The chain links TRBV6-6 to TRBJ1-2; tentatively, D is TRBD1 (5 bases). Germline V gives CDR1 MNHNY, CDR2 SVGAGI (reference sequence). V lost 2 bases to trimming and J lost 3 bases, with 13 bases between them. This CDR3 has 15 residues. DNA of the CDR3: TGTGCCAGCAGTTACCAGGGCCGGGCGTACTATGGCTACACCTTC. This gives the protein CASSYQGRAYYGYTF.

The chain employs TRBV29-1 and TRBJ1-1, with no clear D. This CDR3 region has 12 residues. Between the trimmed V and J ends, which lost 6 bases and 7 bases, there was a span of 15 bases. Germline CDR1 is SQVTM and CDR2 is ANQGSEA. DNA of the CDR3: TGCAGCGTCCAATCGGGGAACCTTGAAGCTTTCTTT. Its protein product is CSVQSGNLEAFF.

The V and J genes are TRBV25-1 and TRBJ1-4; no reliable D call. With 1 base removed from V and 3 bases from J, the gap between germline ends came to 9 bases. CDR3 length: 15 residues. Germline CDR1 and CDR2: MGHDK and SYGVNS. The CDR3 is CASSESGRANEKLFF. CDR3 coding DNA: TGTGCCAGCAGTGAATCTGGGAGGGCTAATGAAAAACTGTTTTTT.

This clone occurred once. The rearrangement links TRBV11-2 to TRBJ1-3, with 7 bases fitting TRBD1. The junction had 7 bases not matched to a gene; V was cut back by 5 bases and J by 3 bases. The CDR3 has 15 amino acids. Germline-derived CDR1 and CDR2 are SGHAT and FQNNGV. The CDR3 DNA is TGTGCCAGCAGCCGACAGGGACTAGTTGGAAACACCATATATTTT. Its protein is CASSRQGLVGNTIYF.

J is TRBJ1-5 and V is TRBV10-1; D is possibly TRBD1 (5 bases). The CDR3 has 14 amino acids. Per the germline V gene, CDR1 is WNHNN and CDR2 is SYGVQD (reference sequence). The germline V and J ends were trimmed by 10 bases and 2 bases, with 15 bases remaining between them. CDR3 bases: TGCGCCACTAAAAAGGGACGGCGCAATCAGCCCCAGCATTTT. Amino acids: CATKKGRRNQPQHF.

The rearrangement uses TRBV3-1 (or the pseudogene TRBV3-2) and TRBJ1-3; no definite D call. Germline-derived CDR1 and CDR2 are LGHDT and YNNKEL (reference sequence). Trimming removed 5 bases from V and 0 bases from J, with 5 bases in between. The CDR3 totals 13 residues. The CDR3 sequence is CASSTFSGNTIYF. CDR3 coding DNA: TGTGCCAGCAGCACCTTCTCTGGAAACACCATATATTTT.

With respect to this clone: Other DNA sequences in the same sample also yield this CDR3. The chain uses TRBV7-3 and TRBJ1-6; a weak D match, TRBD1 (6 bases). Germline-derived CDR1 and CDR2 are SGHTA and FQGTGA. Trimming left V 1 base short and J 7 bases short, with 8 bases between. The CDR3 has 14 residues. The DNA for the CDR3 is TGTGCCAGCAGCTTAAGACAGGCCAATTCACCCCTCCACTTT. As protein: CASSLRQANSPLHF.

The J gene is TRBJ1-1, the V gene TRBV19; D unresolved. V was shortened by 6 bases and J by 1 base, with 12 bases between the two germline ends. In germline, CDR1 is LNHDA, CDR2 SQIVND (reference sequence). CDR3 size: 14 residues. The CDR3 protein is CASRPLFGNTEAFF. The DNA of the CDR3 is TGTGCCAGTAGACCCCTCTTTGGGAACACTGAAGCTTTCTTT.

The chain has TRBV9 and TRBJ2-1; possible D gene TRBD1, 5 bases. From germline, CDR1 is SGDLS and CDR2 YYNGEE. The CDR3 consists of 15 residues. Trimming left V 3 bases short and J 0 bases short, with 10 bases between. The CDR3 DNA reads TGTGCCAGCAGCGAGGGGAAAAGCTCCTACAATGAGCAGTTCTTC. The encoded protein is CASSEGKSSYNEQFF.

V is TRBV28 and J is TRBJ1-1; 7 bases fit TRBD1. Germline values: CDR1 MDHEN, CDR2 SYDVKM. Trimming removed 5 bases from V and 1 base from J; junction bases left unmatched: 7. The CDR3 has 15 residues. The CDR3 here is CASSPRQGWNTEAFF. The CDR3 DNA follows: TGTGCCAGCAGTCCCCGACAGGGATGGAACACTGAAGCTTTCTTT.

The chain has TRBV28 and TRBJ1-5, with a possible D match to TRBD1 (5 bases). The germline V and J ends were trimmed by 7 bases and 0 bases, with 22 bases remaining between them. This CDR3 comprises 18 residues. Germline CDR1 is MDHEN and CDR2 is SYDVKM. The CDR3 DNA is TGTGCCAGCACTTGGGTGCAGGGAAGGGGCAATAGCAATCAGCCCCAGCATTTT. It encodes CASTWVQGRGNSNQPQHF.

The chain carries TRBV11-2 and TRBJ2-7, with a possible D match to TRBD1 (5 bases). This CDR3 spans 14 amino acids. Germline CDR1 is SGHAT and CDR2 is FQNNGV. V lost 3 bases, J lost 2 bases, and 11 bases lay in between. CDR3 sequence: CASSFYDRAYEQYF. The CDR3 DNA reads TGTGCCAGCAGCTTCTACGACAGAGCCTACGAGCAGTACTTC.

V is TRBV2 and J is TRBJ1-1; 8 bases match TRBD1. CDR1 is SNHLY and CDR2 is FYNNEI in the germline V gene. Trimming took 7 bases from V and 4 from J; bases not matched to a gene: 8. The CDR3 has 14 residues. The CDR3 spells CASIDRGLGTEAFF. In DNA, the CDR3 is TGTGCCAGCATCGACAGGGGCTTGGGCACTGAAGCTTTCTTT.